Listed below are T cell receptor beta chains from one sample, sequenced in a study of T cell repertoires in cytomegalovirus infection. TCRdb passed the reads through MiXCR, listing each CDR3 protein once. The sample yields some 350,000 distinct CDR3 sequences, 15% to 20% seen once. The sequencing input was PBMCs. These receptors were taken from a human donor in good health (CMV status not recorded). Some clones in this sample may be carry-over from other donors' samples. The CDR3 runs from the conserved cysteine through the conserved F or W. A D gene is named only where the DNA matches it firmly. Clone size, where shown, is once, few, many, or a class for clones that have expanded.

V gene,D gene,clone size,CDR3 length,J gene,CDR3 DNA,CDR3 protein
TRBV11-1,TRBD2,many,14,TRBJ2-1,TGTGCCAGCAGCAGCAGCGGGGGGGCGGGTGAGCAGTTCTTC,CASSSSGGAGEQFF
TRBV12-3/TRBV12-4,NA,many,15,TRBJ1-6,TGTGCCAGCAGTGGGGGTCGCGTCGATAGCTCACCCCTCCACTTT,CASSGGRVDSSPLHF
TRBV7-2,NA,NA,12,TRBJ2-7,TGTGCCAGCAGCTTAGTGGTTTACGAGCAGTACTTC,CASSLVVYEQYF
TRBV4-2,TRBD2,many,19,TRBJ2-6,TGTGCCAGCAGCCAGGACACTAGCGGGGGGGCCGGTGGGGCCAACGTCCTGACTTTC,CASSQDTSGGAGGANVLTF
TRBV11-2,NA,many,16,TRBJ1-4,TGTGCCAGCAGCTTAGACGGAGGAAACAGGGTCGTGGAACTGTTTTTT,CASSLDGGNRVVELFF
TRBV12-3/TRBV12-4,TRBD2,many,14,TRBJ2-7,TGTGCCAGCAATCCAGCGGGGCCTTCCTACGAGCAGTACTTC,CASNPAGPSYEQYF
TRBV19,NA,NA,13,TRBJ1-2,TGTGCCAGTAGTATTTCGGAGAACTATGGCTACACCTTC,CASSISENYGYTF
TRBV28,NA,NA,14,TRBJ2-3,TGTGCCAGCTCGCCCGGGGGGCAAACAGATACGCAGTATTTT,CASSPGGQTDTQYF
TRBV20-1,TRBD2,many,15,TRBJ2-1,TGCAGTGCTAGCCGACTAGCGGGAGGTAGGGGTGAGCAGTTCTTC,CSASRLAGGRGEQFF
TRBV7-6,TRBD1,many,14,TRBJ2-5,TGTGCCAGCATCGAGAACAGGGGTGAAGAGACCCAGTACTTC,CASIENRGEETQYF
TRBV5-1,NA,NA,15,TRBJ1-2,TGCGCCAGCAGCCCGAGCCAGGCGGCGATCTATGGCTACACCTTC,CASSPSQAAIYGYTF
TRBV7-6,NA,many,16,TRBJ1-1,TGTGCCAGCAGCTCCTATCCCAAGGGCCGCGGAAATGAAGCTTTCTTT,CASSSYPKGRGNEAFF
TRBV7-6,NA,few,15,TRBJ1-2,TGTGCCAGCAGCTCGACCAGAGGACGTAACTATGGCTACACCTTC,CASSSTRGRNYGYTF
TRBV19,NA,NA,14,TRBJ2-7,TGTGCCAGTAGCCCATCCCGGGTTCGCGACGAGCAGTACTTC,CASSPSRVRDEQYF
TRBV7-7,TRBD1,many,15,TRBJ2-5,TGTGCCAGCAGCTTAGAGCAGGGGACAGGAGAGACCCAGTACTTC,CASSLEQGTGETQYF
TRBV20-1,NA,few,14,TRBJ2-7,TGCAGTCTTTTACAGGGACTTCCCCAGGACGAGCAGTACTTC,CSLLQGLPQDEQYF
TRBV20-1,NA,few,14,TRBJ1-1,TGCAGTGCTAGATCGGGGGAGGGATCCACTGAAGCTTTCTTT,CSARSGEGSTEAFF
TRBV29-1,NA,few,12,TRBJ2-3,TGCAGCGTTGGTGGCGGCACAGATACGCAGTATTTT,CSVGGGTDTQYF
TRBV12-3/TRBV12-4,NA,many,11,TRBJ2-3,TGTGCCAGCAGCACCGGAGATACGCAGTATTTT,CASSTGDTQYF
TRBV12-3/TRBV12-4,NA,few,11,TRBJ1-2,TGTGCCAGCAGCCTAGACGGGGGCTACACCTTC,CASSLDGGYTF
TRBV4-1,NA,few,16,TRBJ1-4,TGCGCCAGCAGCATACAGACCTGGGGGGATAATGAAAAACTGTTTTTT,CASSIQTWGDNEKLFF
TRBV7-9,NA,few,15,TRBJ2-7,TGTGCCAGCAGCTCCGACAGGCGGAAGGTCTACGAGCAGTACTTC,CASSSDRRKVYEQYF
TRBV28,TRBD1,NA,14,TRBJ1-1,TGTGCCAGCACCCCGACAGGGGGAAACACTGAAGCTTTCTTT,CASTPTGGNTEAFF
TRBV6-1,NA,NA,13,TRBJ2-2,TGTGCCAGCAGAATGCAGGGTACCGGGGAGCTGTTTTTT,CASRMQGTGELFF
TRBV7-2,NA,many,13,TRBJ1-4,TGTGCCAGCAGCTTACGGCGTCATGAAAAACTGTTTTTT,CASSLRRHEKLFF
TRBV7-2,TRBD1,many,13,TRBJ1-1,TGTGCCAGCAGCGTAAGACAGGGAAGTGAAGCTTTCTTT,CASSVRQGSEAFF
TRBV27,TRBD2,few,16,TRBJ2-3,TGTGCCAGCAGTTTAGTGAGGACTAGTTTGACTCTGGCGCAGTATTTT,CASSLVRTSLTLAQYF
TRBV10-3,TRBD1,few,16,TRBJ2-2,TGTGCCATCAGTGACGCCGGGACAGGGATTGCCGGGGAGCTGTTTTTT,CAISDAGTGIAGELFF
TRBV7-8,NA,many,15,TRBJ1-4,TGTGCCAGCAGCCCACGTGACTGGGGTGATGAAAAACTGTTTTTT,CASSPRDWGDEKLFF
TRBV6-2/TRBV6-3,TRBD1,many,13,TRBJ2-1,TGTGCCATCGGGACAGGGGCCCACAATGAGCAGTTCTTC,CAIGTGAHNEQFF
TRBV5-1,NA,few,15,TRBJ1-4,TGCGCCAGCAGCTCCACAGGGTCTAAGGGTGAAAAACTGTTTTTT,CASSSTGSKGEKLFF
TRBV7-2,NA,many,13,TRBJ1-1,TGTGCCAGCAGCCGGGGGAAGGGCCTCAAGACTTTCTTT,CASSRGKGLKTFF
TRBV7-2,TRBD2,many,17,TRBJ2-1,TGTGCCAGCAGCTTAGTGCCAGCGGGAGCGGGAGAGGATGAGCAGTTCTTC,CASSLVPAGAGEDEQFF
TRBV11-2,NA,many,15,TRBJ2-3,TGTGCCAGCAGCCGGTCAGCTCGACCCACAGATACGCAGTATTTT,CASSRSARPTDTQYF
TRBV7-2,TRBD2,few,17,TRBJ2-3,TGTGCCAGCAGCTTAGGCGGGAGGATTTTGCGGGAAGATACGCAGTATTTT,CASSLGGRILREDTQYF
TRBV28,TRBD1,many,14,TRBJ1-1,TGTGCCAGCAGCCAACGGACAGGCAGAGATGAAGCTTTCTTT,CASSQRTGRDEAFF
TRBV7-9,NA,NA,16,TRBJ1-1,TGTGCCAGCAGCTTGCCAGGGAGTCGCGTGAACACTGAAGCTTTCTTT,CASSLPGSRVNTEAFF
TRBV6-6,TRBD1,few,16,TRBJ1-2,TGTGCCAGCAGTTACCCCCCGAGACAGGGAGTCTATGGCTACACCTTC,CASSYPPRQGVYGYTF
TRBV19,NA,NA,14,TRBJ1-5,TGTGCCAGTAGTATAGGCGTTGACAATCAGCCCCAGCATTTT,CASSIGVDNQPQHF
TRBV6-1,TRBD1,few,14,TRBJ2-7,TGTGCCAGCAGTCCACGGGCGGGACAGGGTACCCAGCACTTC,CASSPRAGQGTQHF
TRBV6-2/TRBV6-3,NA,few,13,TRBJ1-1,TGTGCCAGCAGTTACACGTCGAACACTGAAGCTTTCTTT,CASSYTSNTEAFF
TRBV19,NA,NA,15,TRBJ2-2,TGTGCCAGTAGTATTGGCGGTTTTAACACCGGGGAGCTGTTTTTT,CASSIGGFNTGELFF
TRBV7-9,NA,many,15,TRBJ2-7,TGTGCCAGCAGCCTAGGGGTGGGGGGCCCGAACGAGCAGTACTTC,CASSLGVGGPNEQYF
TRBV4-1,TRBD1,many,16,TRBJ1-2,TGCGCCAGCAGCCAATGGCCGGGACAGCCACGCTATGGCTACACCTTC,CASSQWPGQPRYGYTF
TRBV7-2,NA,NA,15,TRBJ2-5,TGTGCCAGCAGGACACAGGGATGGCACCAAGAGACCCAGTACTTC,CASRTQGWHQETQYF
TRBV20-1,NA,NA,13,TRBJ2-2,TGCAGTGGTGGGCGGATGAACACCGGGGAGCTGTTTTTT,CSGGRMNTGELFF
TRBV7-6,NA,many,17,TRBJ2-1,TGTGCCAGCAGCTTAGGAGTCCGTGCTAGCAGTTACAATGAGCAGTTCTTC,CASSLGVRASSYNEQFF